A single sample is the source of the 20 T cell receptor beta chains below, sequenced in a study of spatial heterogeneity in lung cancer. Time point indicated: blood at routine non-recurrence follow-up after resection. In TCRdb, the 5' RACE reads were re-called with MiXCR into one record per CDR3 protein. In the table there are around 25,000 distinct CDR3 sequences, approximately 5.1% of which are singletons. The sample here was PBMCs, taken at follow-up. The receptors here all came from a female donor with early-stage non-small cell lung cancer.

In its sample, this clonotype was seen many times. In DNA form, the CDR3 reads TGTGCCAGCAGCTATTCGGGGGGCCAAGCTTTCTTT. Translating gives CASSYSGGQAFF. V gene TRBV7-9 combines with J gene TRBJ1-1, with TRBD1 as a possible D gene (6 bases). Germline V gene data show CDR1 as SEHNR and CDR2 as FQNEAQ (reference sequence). The CDR3 loop spans 12 amino acids. V was clipped by 4 bases and J by 9 bases, with 12 bases between them.

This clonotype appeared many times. The CDR3 coding sequence is TGTGCCAGCAGTTACTCGACCGGGACTAATGAAAAACTGTTTTTT. Translating it yields CASSYSTGTNEKLFF. V gene TRBV6-5 combines with J gene TRBJ1-4; D unclear. CDR1 MNHEY and CDR2 SVGAGI come from the germline V gene. The CDR3 extends over 15 amino acids. V dropped 0 bases and J dropped 2 bases, with 7 bases sitting between them.

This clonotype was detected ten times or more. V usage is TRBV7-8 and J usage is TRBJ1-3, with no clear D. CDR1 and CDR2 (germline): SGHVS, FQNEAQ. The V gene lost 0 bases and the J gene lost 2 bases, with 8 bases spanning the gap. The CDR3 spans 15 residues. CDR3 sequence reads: CASSLAPGPGNTIYF. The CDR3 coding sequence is TGTGCCAGCAGCTTAGCCCCGGGTCCTGGAAACACCATATATTTT.

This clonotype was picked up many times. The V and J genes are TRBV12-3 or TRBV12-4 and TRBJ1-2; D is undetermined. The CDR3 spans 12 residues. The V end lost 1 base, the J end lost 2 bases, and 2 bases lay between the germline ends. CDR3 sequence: CASSLGNYGYTF. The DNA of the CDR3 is TGTGCCAGCAGTTTAGGCAACTATGGCTACACCTTC.

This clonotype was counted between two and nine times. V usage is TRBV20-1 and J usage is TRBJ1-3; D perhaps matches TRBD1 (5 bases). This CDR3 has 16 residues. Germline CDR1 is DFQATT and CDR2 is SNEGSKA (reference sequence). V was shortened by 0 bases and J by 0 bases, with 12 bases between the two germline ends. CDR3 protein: CSARDGFQGSGNTIYF. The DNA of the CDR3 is TGCAGTGCTAGAGATGGGTTCCAGGGCTCTGGAAACACCATATATTTT.

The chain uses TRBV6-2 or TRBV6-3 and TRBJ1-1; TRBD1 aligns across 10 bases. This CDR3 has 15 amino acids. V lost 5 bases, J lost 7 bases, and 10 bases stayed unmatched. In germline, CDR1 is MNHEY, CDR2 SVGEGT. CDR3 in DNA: TGTGCCAGCAGTCGGGGACAGGGGATAATCCTTGAAGCTTTCTTT. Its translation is CASSRGQGIILEAFF.

The CDR3 loop reads CATSDSGQGVNEQYF. The CDR3 coding sequence is TGTGCCACCAGTGACTCGGGACAGGGGGTTAACGAGCAGTACTTC. The chain employs TRBV24-1 and TRBJ2-7, with 11 positions matching TRBD1. This CDR3 has 15 amino acids. In germline, CDR1 is KGHDR, CDR2 SFDVKD. With 4 bases clipped from V and 5 bases from J, the junction kept 6 bases outside the gene matches.

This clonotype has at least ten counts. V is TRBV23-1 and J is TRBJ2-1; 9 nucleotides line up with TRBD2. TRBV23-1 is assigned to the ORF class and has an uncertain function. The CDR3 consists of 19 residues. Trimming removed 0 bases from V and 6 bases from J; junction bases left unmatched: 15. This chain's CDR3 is CASSQSRELRLAAFNEQFF. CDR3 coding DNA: TGCGCCAGCAGTCAATCGAGAGAGTTGCGACTAGCGGCTTTCAATGAGCAGTTCTTC.

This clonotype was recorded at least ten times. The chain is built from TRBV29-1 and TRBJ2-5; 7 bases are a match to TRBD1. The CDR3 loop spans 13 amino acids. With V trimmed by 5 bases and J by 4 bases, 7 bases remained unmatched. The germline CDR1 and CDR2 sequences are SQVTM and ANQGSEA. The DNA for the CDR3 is TGCAGCGTTTCGACAGGGCACGGAGAGACCCAGTACTTC. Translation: CSVSTGHGETQYF.

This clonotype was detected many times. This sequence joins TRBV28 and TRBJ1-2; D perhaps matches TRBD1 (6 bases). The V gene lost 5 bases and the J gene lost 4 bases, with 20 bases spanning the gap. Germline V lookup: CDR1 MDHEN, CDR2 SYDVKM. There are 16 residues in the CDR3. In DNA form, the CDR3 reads TGTGCCAGCAGTGCTACACAGGGCGGGGGTTCCTATGGCTACACCTTC. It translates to CASSATQGGGSYGYTF.

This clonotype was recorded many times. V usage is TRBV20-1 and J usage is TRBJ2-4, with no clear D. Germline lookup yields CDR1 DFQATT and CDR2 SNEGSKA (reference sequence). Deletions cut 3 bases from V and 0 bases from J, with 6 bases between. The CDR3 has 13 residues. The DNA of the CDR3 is TGCAGTGCTAGTGACCTAGCCAAAAACATTCAGTACTTC. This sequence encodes CSASDLAKNIQYF.

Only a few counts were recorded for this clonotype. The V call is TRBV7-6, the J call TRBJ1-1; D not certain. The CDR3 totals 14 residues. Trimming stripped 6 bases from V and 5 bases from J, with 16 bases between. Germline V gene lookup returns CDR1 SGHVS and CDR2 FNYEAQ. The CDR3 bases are TGTGCCAGCAGAACCGGGCCAAGGGTGACTGAAGCTTTCTTT. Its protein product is CASRTGPRVTEAFF. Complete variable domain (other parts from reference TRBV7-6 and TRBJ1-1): GAGVSQSPRYKVTKRGQDVALRCDPISGHVSLYWYRQALGQGPEFLTYFNYEAQQDKSGLPNDRFSAERPEGSISTLTIQRTEQRDSAMYRCASRTGPRVTEAFFGQGTRLTVV.

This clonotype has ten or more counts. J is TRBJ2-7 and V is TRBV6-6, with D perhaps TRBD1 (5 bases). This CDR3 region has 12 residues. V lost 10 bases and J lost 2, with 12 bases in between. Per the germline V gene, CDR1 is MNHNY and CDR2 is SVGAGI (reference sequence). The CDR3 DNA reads TGTGCCACCCAGGCAGGGACCTACGAGCAGTACTTC. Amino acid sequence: CATQAGTYEQYF.

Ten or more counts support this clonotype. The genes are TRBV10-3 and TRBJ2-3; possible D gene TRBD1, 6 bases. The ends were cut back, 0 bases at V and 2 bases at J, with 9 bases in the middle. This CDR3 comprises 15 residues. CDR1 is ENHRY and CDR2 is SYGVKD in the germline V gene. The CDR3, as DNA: TGTGCCATCAGTGAGTCAGACAGGAACACAGATACGCAGTATTTT. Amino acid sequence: CAISESDRNTDTQYF.

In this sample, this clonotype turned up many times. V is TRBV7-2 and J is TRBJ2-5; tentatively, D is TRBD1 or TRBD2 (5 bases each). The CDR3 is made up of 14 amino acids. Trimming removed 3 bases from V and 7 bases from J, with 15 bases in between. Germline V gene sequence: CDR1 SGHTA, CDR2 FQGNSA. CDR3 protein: CASSFSGAGGTQYF. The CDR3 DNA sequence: TGTGCCAGCAGCTTTTCCGGGGCCGGAGGGACCCAGTACTTC.

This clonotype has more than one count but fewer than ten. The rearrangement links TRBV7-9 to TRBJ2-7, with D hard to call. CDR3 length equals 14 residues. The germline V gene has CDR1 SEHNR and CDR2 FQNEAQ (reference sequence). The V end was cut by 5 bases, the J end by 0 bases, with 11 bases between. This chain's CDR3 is CASSSSRGSYEQYF. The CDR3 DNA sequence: TGTGCCAGCAGCAGCTCCCGAGGCTCCTACGAGCAGTACTTC.

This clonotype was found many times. CDR3 in amino acids: CASSFSPGLAEETQYF. The CDR3 DNA is TGTGCCAGCAGCTTCTCTCCGGGACTAGCGGAAGAGACCCAGTACTTC. V is TRBV5-4 and J is TRBJ2-5; 11 nucleotides match TRBD2. The CDR3 extends over 16 amino acids. J lost 3 bases, V lost 2 bases, and 6 bases had no gene match. Germline CDR1 reads SGHNT; CDR2 reads YYREEE (reference sequence).

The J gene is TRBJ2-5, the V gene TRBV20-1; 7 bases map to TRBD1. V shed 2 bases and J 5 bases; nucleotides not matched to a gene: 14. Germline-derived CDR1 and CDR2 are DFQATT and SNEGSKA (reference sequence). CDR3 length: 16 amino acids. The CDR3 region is CSARSRGRGLLETQYF. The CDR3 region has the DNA TGCAGTGCTAGATCTAGGGGGCGAGGGTTGTTGGAGACCCAGTACTTC.

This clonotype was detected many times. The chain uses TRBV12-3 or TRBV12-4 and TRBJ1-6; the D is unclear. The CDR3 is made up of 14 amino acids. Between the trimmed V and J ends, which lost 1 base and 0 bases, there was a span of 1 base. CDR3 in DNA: TGTGCCAGCAGTTTAGGCTCCTATAATTCACCCCTCCACTTT. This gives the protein CASSLGSYNSPLHF.

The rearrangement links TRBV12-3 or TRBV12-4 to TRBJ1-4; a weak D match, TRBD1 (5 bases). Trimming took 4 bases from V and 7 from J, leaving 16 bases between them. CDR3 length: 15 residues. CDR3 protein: CASSSHGAVGEKLFF. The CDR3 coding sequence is TGTGCCAGCAGTTCCCACGGGGCCGTAGGTGAAAAACTGTTTTTT.